The TCR beta chain described here comes from a study of blood T cell repertoires in COVID-19. Study in general: There were acute and convalescent COVID-19 samples, and they came from the United States, Italy and Spain. PBMCs, B-cell-depleted T cells, or T cells were the source of the cDNA or gDNA that made up the material.

Repertoires were generated with immunoSEQ multiplex PCR, while TCRdb's copy carries only in-frame clones and drops some. The table shows about 100,000 clones, with 85% to 90% occurring only once. This clone was counted a few times. The Seattle site enrolled patients during active infection and followed them longitudinally. Sequences were obtained from peripheral blood. This TCR came from a human donor with COVID-19, enrolled during active disease. The donor label of this sample is uncertain.

In nucleotides, the CDR3 is TGTGCCAGCAGCAGAAGGGGAAGCAATCAGCCCCAGCATTTT. Amino acids: CASSRRGSNQPQHF. V and J are TRBV6-6 and TRBJ1-5; D possibly corresponds to TRBD1 (5 bases). CDR1 and CDR2 from the germline V gene are MNHNY and SVGAGI (reference sequence). The germline V and J ends were trimmed by 6 bases and 1 base, with 10 bases remaining between them. The CDR3 contains 14 residues.